Listed below are T cell receptor beta chains from one sample, sequenced in a study of blood T cell repertoires in COVID-19. Assay used: immunoSEQ multiplex PCR; TCRdb lists only in-frame clones, some missing. The sample consists of some 72,000 clones, more than 70% of them appearing once. The specimen sequenced was peripheral blood. These TCRs come from a man aged 50 to 59 with COVID-19, enrolled during active disease. Each CDR3 is given with its conserved first and last residue. A D gene is named only where the DNA matches it firmly. Only some rows state a clone size, as once, few, many or a class for expanded clones.

j_gene | abundance | d_gene | v_gene | CDR3aa | CDR3nt
TRBJ1-1 | . | . | TRBV28 | CASSSLARLTEAFF | TGTGCCAGCAGTTCACTCGCCCGCCTCACTGAAGCTTTCTTT
TRBJ2-7 | . | TRBD1 | TRBV7-9 | CASSRQGRGEQYF | TGTGCCAGCAGCCGACAGGGACGAGGGGAGCAGTACTTC
TRBJ2-3 | . | . | TRBV2 | CASTQRGGGTDTQYF | TGTGCCAGCACTCAGCGAGGGGGAGGCACAGATACGCAGTATTTT
TRBJ2-7 | . | . | TRBV6-5 | CASSYSSGGYEQYF | TGTGCCAGCAGTTACTCTTCAGGAGGCTACGAGCAGTACTTC
TRBJ2-7 | few | . | TRBV11-2 | CASSLLSSSYEQYF | TGTGCCAGCAGCCTTTTATCGAGCTCCTACGAGCAGTACTTC
TRBJ2-5 | . | . | TRBV4-1 | CASSQEGSPGGTQYF | TGCGCCAGCAGCCAAGAAGGTAGCCCCGGGGGGACCCAGTACTTC
TRBJ2-3 | . | . | TRBV24-1 | CATSDPRGGQGADTQYF | TGTGCCACCAGTGACCCTCGCGGGGGGCAGGGGGCAGATACGCAGTATTTT
TRBJ2-7 | . | . | TRBV6-4 | CASSDGGGSGGAYEQYF | TGTGCCAGCAGTGACGGAGGAGGGTCAGGAGGGGCCTACGAGCAGTACTTC
TRBJ2-5 | . | . | TRBV6-2/TRBV6-3 | CASSYSWDNQETQYF | TGTGCCAGCAGTTACTCTTGGGACAACCAAGAGACCCAGTACTTC
TRBJ1-2 | . | . | TRBV24-1 | CATSDQTEVHGYTF | TGTGCCACCAGTGACCAGACAGAGGTCCATGGCTACACCTTC
TRBJ2-3 | . | . | TRBV18 | CASSAGTSISDTQYF | TGTGCCAGCTCAGCCGGGACTTCGATTTCAGATACGCAGTATTTT
TRBJ2-3 | . | . | TRBV29-1 | CSVESTGNTDTQYF | TGCAGCGTTGAGTCGACAGGTAATACAGATACGCAGTATTTT
TRBJ2-1 | . | . | TRBV3-1/TRBV3-2 | CASSQDGPGAYNEQFF | TGTGCCAGCAGCCAAGATGGCCCGGGGGCCTACAATGAGCAGTTCTTC
TRBJ2-1 | . | TRBD1 | TRBV19 | CASRRQGASNEQFF | TGTGCCAGTAGGAGACAGGGGGCTAGTAATGAGCAGTTCTTC
TRBJ2-2 | . | TRBD1 | TRBV29-1 | CSVRDRGPTGELFF | TGCAGCGTCCGGGACAGGGGCCCCACCGGGGAGCTGTTTTTT
TRBJ2-7 | . | . | TRBV6-5 | CASSYSGTVVYEQYF | TGTGCCAGCAGTTACTCGGGGACTGTAGTCTACGAGCAGTACTTC
TRBJ2-1 | once | TRBD2 | TRBV10-3 | CAISPSGGRGNEQFF | TGTGCCATCTCCCCTAGCGGCGGCAGAGGGAATGAGCAGTTCTTC
TRBJ2-1 | . | TRBD2 | TRBV14 | CASSQARRLAGNNEQFF | TGTGCCAGCAGCCAAGCTCGAAGGCTAGCGGGAAACAATGAGCAGTTCTTC
TRBJ2-6 | . | . | TRBV28 | CAIKESSYSGANVLTF | TGTGCCATCAAGGAGTCCTCCTACTCTGGGGCCAACGTCCTGACTTTC
TRBJ2-7 | . | TRBD1 | TRBV25-1 | CASSKPGQGTLGQYF | TGTGCCAGCAGTAAACCGGGACAGGGGACCCTCGGGCAGTACTTC
TRBJ1-1 | medium-sized | . | TRBV2 | CASSPRPTLNTEAFF | TGTGCCAGCAGTCCTAGACCGACTCTGAACACTGAAGCTTTCTTT
TRBJ1-2 | . | . | TRBV29-1 | CSAQGNYGYTF | TGCAGCGCACAGGGTAACTATGGCTACACCTTC
TRBJ2-1 | . | TRBD2 | TRBV25-1 | CASSESVRRELNEQFF | TGTGCCAGCAGTGAATCCGTTCGGCGGGAGTTGAATGAGCAGTTCTTC
TRBJ2-3 | . | . | TRBV6-1 | CASSGEMGGGTDTQYF | TGTGCCAGCAGTGGTGAAATGGGCGGGGGCACAGATACGCAGTATTTT
TRBJ1-2 | . | . | TRBV11-2 | CASSLGYSEKANYGYTF | TGTGCCAGCAGCTTAGGCTACAGTGAGAAAGCTAACTATGGCTACACCTTC
TRBJ2-3 | once | . | TRBV5-1 | CASKGRAGPLTDTQYF | TGCGCCAGCAAGGGCCGTGCAGGGCCGCTCACAGATACGCAGTATTTT
TRBJ2-1 | . | TRBD2 | TRBV5-1 | CASSLGGLAVGSEQFF | TGCGCCAGCAGCTTGGGGGGACTAGCGGTGGGTTCGGAGCAGTTCTTC
TRBJ2-3 | . | TRBD2 | TRBV29-1 | CSVEVAGGWYF | TGCAGCGTTGAAGTAGCGGGAGGGTGGTATTTT
TRBJ1-6 | . | . | TRBV28 | CASSSEADNSPLHF | TGTGCCAGCAGTTCAGAGGCAGATAATTCACCCCTCCACTTT
TRBJ1-2 | . | . | TRBV7-2 | CASSLDSGGAPYGYTF | TGTGCCAGCAGCTTAGACTCGGGGGGGGCACCTTATGGCTACACCTTC
TRBJ2-5 | . | . | TRBV5-8 | CASTRQGDQETQYF | TGTGCCAGCACCCGCCAAGGAGACCAAGAGACCCAGTACTTC
TRBJ2-3 | . | TRBD2 | TRBV28 | CASSSSAGFTDTQYF | TGTGCCAGCAGCTCTTCAGCGGGATTCACAGATACGCAGTATTTT
TRBJ1-1 | . | TRBD1 | TRBV5-1 | CASTPTGGAVNTEAFF | TGCGCCAGCACTCCGACAGGGGGCGCGGTGAACACTGAAGCTTTCTTT
TRBJ2-2 | . | TRBD2 | TRBV7-3 | CASGGTGELFF | TGTGCCTCGGGGGGAACCGGGGAGCTGTTTTTT
TRBJ2-7 | . | . | TRBV10-3 | CAISPESYEQYF | TGTGCCATCAGCCCAGAATCCTACGAGCAGTACTTC